This T cell receptor (beta chain) appears in the sequencing data of a study of T-cell memory formation after mild COVID-19. Germline V gene lookup returns CDR1 MNHEY and CDR2 SVGAGI. The J segment lost 8 bases and the V segment lost 4 bases, leaving 11 bases of the junction unmatched. The CDR3 covers 16 residues. Turning to this clonotype: Its specificity is unknown.

General study results and limits: The pre-infection memory compartment contained some responding clones, suggesting cross-reactive memory joined. There was a balanced CD4/CD8 profile in clones contracting day 15 to 85, and later expanders leaned CD4+.

Each CDR3 protein is one row after TCRdb ran MiXCR on the 5' RACE reads. The data hold 100,000 or so distinct CDR3 sequences, with approximately 12% observed a single time. This TCR derives from a young man who had mild COVID-19 (a few samples of this study predate the infection). Cell type and time point are not known. Sequenced input: PBMCs or a T cell subset sorted from them (not recorded which). The J gene is TRBJ2-1, the V gene TRBV6-5; 10 nucleotides match TRBD2. The chain's CDR3 is CASSWAERGGWDEQFF. The CDR3 nucleotides read TGTGCCAGCAGTTGGGCCGAGCGGGGGGGTTGGGATGAGCAGTTCTTC.